This entry concerns a single TCR beta chain. Its antigen is unidentified. The data were produced by immunoSEQ multiplex PCR, yet TCRdb's version contains in-frame clones alone and is incomplete. The repertoire holds approximately 1.4 million clones, with 98% as singletons. The CDR3 is made up of 12 amino acids. Germline V gene lookup returns CDR1 MDHEN and CDR2 SYDVKM. V shed 3 bases and J shed 2 bases, with 4 bases lying between them. This specimen comes from a study of shared clonotypes between healthy human individuals. Study-wide results and caveats: Sequencing depth was expected to influence donor clonotype sharing.

This chain uses TRBV28 with TRBJ1-2; D is uncertain. The TCR comes from a man aged 30-40 years in good health. The sequenced sample was naive CD4+ T cells sorted from blood. Subset described: CD45RA+ positively selected. In nucleotides, the CDR3 is TGTGCCAGCAGTTTGATAAACTATGGCTACACCTTC. Its translation is CASSLINYGYTF.